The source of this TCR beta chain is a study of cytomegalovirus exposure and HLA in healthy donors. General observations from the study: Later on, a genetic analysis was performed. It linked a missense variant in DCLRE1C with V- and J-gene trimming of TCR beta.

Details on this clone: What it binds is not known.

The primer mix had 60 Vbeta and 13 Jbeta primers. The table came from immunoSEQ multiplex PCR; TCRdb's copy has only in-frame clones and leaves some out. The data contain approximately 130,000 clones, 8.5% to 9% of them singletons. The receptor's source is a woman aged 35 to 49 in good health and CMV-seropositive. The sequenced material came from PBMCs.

For the CDR3, the DNA is TGTGCCAGTAAAGGGACTAGCGCCTACAATGAGCAGTTCTTC. This codes for CASKGTSAYNEQFF. The chain carries TRBV19 and TRBJ2-1; 10 bases fit TRBD2. This CDR3 comprises 14 residues. Germline V gives CDR1 LNHDA, CDR2 SQIVND (reference sequence). V lost 7 bases to trimming and J lost 2 bases; unmatched junction nucleotides: 2.